This passage covers 7 T cell receptor beta chains from one sample sequenced in a study of OX40 agonist ivuxolimab in advanced cancers. The repertoire was sequenced with immunoSEQ multiplex PCR; TCRdb's copy has only in-frame clones and lacks some. Found here are roughly 75,000 clones, around 84% of them singletons; the top ten hold 6% to 8%. This material consisted of CD4+ or CD8+ T cells sorted from blood, taken in a trial of the OX40 agonist ivuxolimab. The receptor set was obtained from an adult with an advanced solid tumor such as melanoma, head and neck, liver or kidney cancer.

The chain joins TRBV6-5 to TRBJ1-2, with 7 bases matching TRBD1. Germline CDR1 is MNHEY and CDR2 is SVGAGI. This CDR3 spans 16 amino acids. Trimming at V came to 0 bases and at J to 5 bases, leaving 9 bases not matched to a gene. CDR3 bases: TGTGCCAGCAGTTACTCGATAGGGGGCGCATCGTATGGCTACACCTTC. The encoded protein is CASSYSIGGASYGYTF.

The sample holds one count of this clone. The CDR3 region has the DNA TGTGCCAGCAGCGGCGACTTACAGGGCTACAATGAGCAGTTCTTC. Translating it yields CASSGDLQGYNEQFF. The genes are TRBV9 and TRBJ2-1; possible D gene TRBD1, 6 bases. V dropped 3 bases and J dropped 3 bases, with 13 bases sitting between them. Germline assignment: CDR1 SGDLS and CDR2 YYNGEE. The CDR3 has 15 residues.

The genes are TRBV29-1 and TRBJ1-6; D remains ambiguous. Germline V gives CDR1 SQVTM, CDR2 ANQGSEA. V lost 0 bases, J lost 9 bases, and 9 bases lay in between. CDR3 length equals 13 residues. CDR3 bases: TGCAGCGTTGAAGAATACGCAGGTTCACCCCTCCACTTT. Translation: CSVEEYAGSPLHF.

This chain joins TRBV30 and TRBJ2-7; TRBD1 matches 12 bases. Germline V lookup: CDR1 GTSNPN, CDR2 SVGIG (reference sequence). V gave up 5 bases and J gave up 4 bases; unmatched junction bases: 9. The CDR3 has 15 residues. CDR3 residues: CAWGVGTGGRYEQYF. As DNA, the CDR3 is TGTGCCTGGGGGGTTGGGACAGGGGGCAGGTACGAGCAGTACTTC.

The V gene is TRBV19, the J gene TRBJ2-5; weak D call: TRBD1 (6 bases). With 4 bases removed from V and 11 bases from J, the gap between germline ends came to 14 bases. This CDR3 contains 12 residues. Germline lookup yields CDR1 LNHDA and CDR2 SQIVND (reference sequence). CDR3 in DNA: TGTGCCAGTAGTACGACAGGTCTTAGGCAGTACTTC. As protein: CASSTTGLRQYF. The entire variable domain, with the rest obtained from reference TRBV19 and TRBJ2-5, is as follows: DGGITQSPKYLFRKEGQNVTLSCEQNLNHDAMYWYRQDPGQGLRLIYYSQIVNDFQKGDIAEGYSVSREKKESFPLTVTSAQKNPTAFYLCASSTTGLRQYFGPGTRLLVL.

J is TRBJ2-7 and V is TRBV19, with 8 bases identical to TRBD1. J lost 1 base, V lost 5 bases, and 4 bases had no gene match. CDR1 LNHDA and CDR2 SQIVND come from the germline V gene (reference sequence). The CDR3 has 14 residues. CDR3 loop: CASSVRQGSYEQYF. CDR3 nucleotide sequence: TGTGCCAGTAGTGTTAGACAGGGGTCCTACGAGCAGTACTTC.

This chain links TRBV6-6 with TRBJ2-7; TRBD2 agrees at 8 bases. CDR3 length: 15 residues. Trimming removed 4 bases from V and 3 bases from J; junction bases left unmatched: 8. Per germline, CDR1 MNHNY and CDR2 SVGAGI (reference sequence). The chain's CDR3 is CASSFGWAGGYEQYF. In nucleotides, the CDR3 is TGTGCCAGCAGTTTCGGGTGGGCGGGAGGCTACGAGCAGTACTTC.